The clone carrying this T cell receptor (beta chain) was seen many times. Its antigen is still unknown. TCRdb called the 5' RACE reads again in MiXCR, with one record for every CDR3 protein. The sample holds about 160,000 distinct CDR3 sequences, approximately 16% seen once. This CDR3 is 15 amino acids long. Germline loops: CDR1 SGHVS, CDR2 FQNEAQ. V shed 5 bases, J shed 5 bases, and the junction held 9 bases outside the gene matches. The data were taken from a study of CD8 T cells in ankylosing spondylitis. Study results and limitations: Ankylosing spondylitis blood appeared to be characterized by a TCR beta motif of fewer than ten highly homologous variants.

Specimen: blood, either unsorted or a sorted T cell fraction (not recorded which). This chain joins TRBV7-8 and TRBJ2-7; 10 positions match TRBD1. The receptor was isolated from a male donor with ankylosing spondylitis or in good health (not recorded which). The CDR3: CASSPRDRGSHEQYF. Written as DNA, the CDR3 is TGTGCCAGCAGCCCCCGGGACAGGGGTTCCCACGAGCAGTACTTC. The variable domain in full, with the rest retrieved from reference TRBV7-8 and TRBJ2-7, is GAGVSQSPRYKVAKRGQDVALRCDPISGHVSLFWYQQALGQGPEFLTYFQNEAQLDKSGLPSDRFFAERPEGSVSTLKIQRTQQEDSAVYLCASSPRDRGSHEQYFGPGTRLTVT.